This TCR beta chain came from a study of radiotherapy plus CTLA-4 blockade in lung cancer. The repertoire was sequenced with immunoSEQ multiplex PCR; TCRdb's copy has only in-frame clones and lacks some. The sample consists of about 110,000 clones, 81% of them appearing once. The V and J ends lost 6 bases and 0 bases respectively, with 14 bases between them. This CDR3 spans 15 amino acids. Per the germline V gene, CDR1 is MNHEY and CDR2 is SVGAGI. The TCR comes from a human donor with non-small cell lung cancer that progressed on radiotherapy plus ipilimumab. Some clones in this sample may be carry-over from other donors' samples. The material sequenced was peripheral blood, taken from a patient treated with radiotherapy plus ipilimumab. The rearrangement links TRBV6-5 to TRBJ1-1; no reliable D call. The CDR3 reads CASSSPKRLNTEAFF. CDR3 nucleotides: TGTGCCAGCAGCTCACCTAAACGGCTGAACACTGAAGCTTTCTTT.